What follows describes a single T cell receptor (beta chain). From germline, CDR1 is MNHEY and CDR2 SVGAGI. CDR3 length: 14 residues. V was cut by 6 bases and J by 3 bases, with 14 bases left in between. Original methodology: With immunoSEQ giving junction-only sequences and no quality scores, filtering differed. TCRdb's table, derived via immunoSEQ multiplex PCR, lists solely in-frame clones and lacks some. V and J calls and clone size are those listed in that table; D and trimming were worked out from the DNA. Seen here are 2 million to 2.5 million clones, nearly 97% observed once, and the top ten hold approximately 0.13%. The sample originates from a study of shared clonotypes between healthy human individuals. At the level of the study: Three plates were used per donor for CD4 naive, three for CD4 memory, two for CD8 naive and one for CD8 memory.

Sequencing was carried out using naive CD4+ T cells sorted from blood. Sample subset: CD45RA+ positively selected. The chain recombines TRBV6-5 with TRBJ1-2; D may be TRBD1 (5 bases). The sequence came from a man in his late teens or twenties in good health. The CDR3 here is CASSRGGGDYGYTF. CDR3 DNA: TGTGCCAGCAGCCGGGGCGGCGGGGACTATGGCTACACCTTC.